Listed here are 16 T cell receptor beta chains from one sample, sequenced in a study of blood T cell repertoires in COVID-19. Some clones are missing from TCRdb's copy, which holds only in-frame ones; the method was immunoSEQ multiplex PCR. The sample lists hundreds of thousands of clones; around 87% were seen once. The source material was peripheral blood. The receptors shown here come from a woman aged 40 to 50 who had recovered from COVID-19.

The gene calls are TRBV9 and TRBJ2-7, with TRBD2 identical over 13 bases. Germline loops: CDR1 SGDLS, CDR2 YYNGEE. Trimming at V came to 4 bases and at J to 8 bases, leaving 3 bases not matched to a gene. The CDR3 extends over 13 amino acids. Written as DNA, the CDR3 is TGTGCCAGCAGCACGGGACTAGCGGGACAGCAGTACTTC. Its translation is CASSTGLAGQQYF.

This chain connects TRBV5-6 to TRBJ2-7, with 7 bases lining up with TRBD2. Germline V gene sequence: CDR1 SGHDT, CDR2 YYEEEE. This CDR3 region has 14 residues. V gave up 4 bases and J gave up 7 bases; unmatched junction bases: 11. The CDR3 region has the DNA TGTGCCAGCAGCCCCGGCCCCGGCGGGAGAGAGCAGTACTTC. It yields the protein CASSPGPGGREQYF.

CDR3 sequence reads: CAISELAGGPGTGELFF. CDR3 DNA sequence: TGTGCCATCAGTGAGCTCGCGGGGGGGCCAGGGACCGGGGAGCTGTTTTTT. The J gene is TRBJ2-2, the V gene TRBV10-3; 9 nucleotides line up with TRBD2. With 2 bases clipped from V and 5 bases from J, the junction kept 9 bases outside the gene matches. Germline CDR1 is ENHRY and CDR2 is SYGVKD. This CDR3 has 17 residues.

This clone came up once. The chain joins TRBV27 to TRBJ1-4, with D possibly being TRBD1 (6 bases). V gave up 3 bases and J gave up 7 bases, with 15 bases separating them. Germline V gene lookup returns CDR1 MNHEY and CDR2 SMNVEV (reference sequence). CDR3 length: 15 amino acids. CDR3 sequence reads: CASSFTGGRFEKLFF. The CDR3 nucleotides read TGTGCCAGCAGTTTTACCGGGGGGCGATTTGAAAAACTGTTTTTT.

The chain joins TRBV5-8 to TRBJ2-5, with TRBD1 matching 8 bases. In germline, CDR1 is SGHTS, CDR2 YDEGEE. Trimming took 4 bases from V and 1 from J; bases not matched to a gene: 9. CDR3 size: 16 residues. The CDR3 loop reads CASSPELGQGQETQYF. In nucleotides, the CDR3 is TGTGCCAGCAGCCCCGAACTCGGACAGGGCCAAGAGACCCAGTACTTC.

V is TRBV5-1 and J is TRBJ1-3; no clear D. CDR1 is SGHRS, CDR2 YFSETQ, per germline. The CDR3 runs to 14 residues. V gave up 4 bases and J gave up 4 bases, with 12 bases separating them. In DNA form, the CDR3 reads TGCGCCAGCAGCGAAAGCGCGGGAGGAAACACCATATATTTT. This sequence encodes CASSESAGGNTIYF.

This sequence joins TRBV11-3 and TRBJ2-5; 8 bases are shared with TRBD1. This CDR3 is built from 14 residues. Trimming took 4 bases from V and 5 from J; bases not matched to a gene: 6. Germline V gives CDR1 SGHNT, CDR2 YENEEA. The CDR3 protein is CASSSGQGAETQYF. The CDR3 DNA follows: TGTGCCAGCAGCTCCGGACAGGGCGCGGAGACCCAGTACTTC.

V usage is TRBV19 and J usage is TRBJ2-1; maybe TRBD1 (6 bases). Trimming pared 2 bases from V and 3 bases from J, leaving 14 bases between. The CDR3 is 16 residues long. CDR1 is LNHDA and CDR2 is SQIVND in the germline V gene (reference sequence). CDR3 nucleotide sequence: TGTGCCAGTAGTATAAGCCCCTCGGACAGCTACAATGAGCAGTTCTTC. Its protein is CASSISPSDSYNEQFF.

The rearrangement links TRBV9 to TRBJ1-1; possibly TRBD1 for D (6 bases). The germline V gene has CDR1 SGDLS and CDR2 YYNGEE. The germline V and J ends were trimmed by 6 bases and 0 bases, with 12 bases remaining between them. The CDR3 spans 14 residues. CDR3 loop: CASTRQDMNTEAFF. The DNA of the CDR3 is TGTGCCAGCACCAGACAGGACATGAACACTGAAGCTTTCTTT.

The rearrangement joins TRBV18 to TRBJ2-7; 8 nucleotides agree with TRBD1. Losses at the gene ends were 3 bases for V and 3 bases for J; bases not matched to a gene: 7. The CDR3 length is 15 residues. Looked up from germline, CDR1 is KGHSH and CDR2 is LQKENI. The CDR3 DNA follows: TGTGCCAGCTCACCCCCCGGGACAGGACACTACGAGCAGTACTTC. The encoded protein is CASSPPGTGHYEQYF. Looking up the rest from reference TRBV18 and TRBJ2-7 gives the full variable domain: NAGVMQNPRHLVRRRGQEARLRCSPMKGHSHVYWYRQLPEEGLKFMVYLQKENIIDESGMPKERFSAEFPKEGPSILRIQQVVRGDSAAYFCASSPPGTGHYEQYFGPGTRLTVT.

The chain links TRBV5-6 to TRBJ2-5; D gene ambiguous. The CDR3 runs to 11 residues. Trimming stripped 3 bases from V and 5 bases from J, with 5 bases between. Germline CDR1 and CDR2: SGHDT and YYEEEE. The CDR3 DNA follows: TGTGCCAGCAGCTCCCGGGAGACCCAGTACTTC. It encodes CASSSRETQYF.

V usage is TRBV5-4 and J usage is TRBJ2-3; tentatively, D is TRBD1 (6 bases). The CDR3 is 13 amino acids. Trimming pared 2 bases from V and 4 bases from J, leaving 8 bases between. Germline values: CDR1 SGHNT, CDR2 YYREEE (reference sequence). The CDR3 protein is CASSLGGADTQYF. CDR3 nucleotide sequence: TGTGCCAGCAGCTTAGGGGGTGCAGATACGCAGTATTTT.

This chain connects TRBV12-3 or TRBV12-4 to TRBJ1-2; D might be TRBD1 (5 bases). This CDR3 contains 13 residues. V was cut by 8 bases and J by 2 bases, with 12 bases left in between. For the CDR3, the DNA is TGTGCCAGCTCTACGCGGGGGAACTATGGCTACACCTTC. Translating gives CASSTRGNYGYTF.

This clone was seen more than once but under ten times. The chain joins TRBV6-6 to TRBJ1-2; D is undetermined. The V and J ends lost 2 bases and 2 bases respectively, with 9 bases between them. Germline loops: CDR1 MNHNY, CDR2 SVGAGI (reference sequence). The CDR3 runs 14 residues. The CDR3 sequence is CASSYQESNYGYTF. The CDR3 DNA sequence: TGTGCCAGCAGTTACCAGGAATCCAACTATGGCTACACCTTC.

This clone showed up just once. V and J are TRBV7-3 and TRBJ1-1; D uncertain. Germline CDR1 is SGHTA and CDR2 is FQGTGA. The CDR3 has 13 residues. The V end was cut by 6 bases, the J end by 1 base, with 9 bases between. CDR3 region: CASSKRENTEAFF. CDR3 in DNA: TGTGCCAGCAGTAAGAGAGAGAACACTGAAGCTTTCTTT.

The genes are TRBV19 and TRBJ1-6; D unclear. Germline CDR1 and CDR2: LNHDA and SQIVND (reference sequence). Deletions cut 5 bases from V and 10 bases from J, with 21 bases between. The CDR3 covers 16 residues. The CDR3 DNA is TGTGCCAGTAGTCCGGAGGTCGGCGGCTTCGCGTCACCCCTCCACTTT. This translates into CASSPEVGGFASPLHF.